This T cell receptor beta chain was sequenced for a study of blood T cell repertoires in COVID-19. For the study at large: Samples came from the United States, Italy and Spain, spanning acute and convalescent COVID-19.

Germline trimming cut 4 bases from V and 7 bases from J; bases unmatched to any gene: 6. Germline-derived CDR1 and CDR2 are MNHEY and SMNVEV (reference sequence). This CDR3 has 15 residues. Libraries were prepared by immunoSEQ multiplex PCR; TCRdb keeps only in-frame clonotypes and omits some of them. The sample has 150,000 to 200,000 clones, nearly 90% seen once. Source material: peripheral blood. This TCR came from a man aged 60 to 69 with active or convalescent COVID-19. The chain links TRBV27 to TRBJ2-1, with TRBD2 matching 11 bases. Written as DNA, the CDR3 is TGTGCCAGCAGTTCACGAAGACTAGCGGGGAATGAGCAGTTCTTC. Translating it yields CASSSRRLAGNEQFF.